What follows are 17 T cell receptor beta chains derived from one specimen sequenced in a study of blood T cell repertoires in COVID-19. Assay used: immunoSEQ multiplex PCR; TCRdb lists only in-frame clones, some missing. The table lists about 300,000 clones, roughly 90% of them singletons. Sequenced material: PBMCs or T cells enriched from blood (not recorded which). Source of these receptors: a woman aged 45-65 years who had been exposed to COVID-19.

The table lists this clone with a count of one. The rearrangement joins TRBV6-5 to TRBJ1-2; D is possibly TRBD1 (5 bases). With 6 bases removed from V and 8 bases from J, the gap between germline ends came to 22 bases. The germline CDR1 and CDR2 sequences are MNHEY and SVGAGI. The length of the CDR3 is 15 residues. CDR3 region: CASRPALPGQRGYTF. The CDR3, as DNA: TGTGCCAGCAGGCCCGCCCTTCCAGGGCAGAGGGGCTACACCTTC.

CDR3 bases: TGCGCCAGCAGCCAAGAGGAGACAGGGGTGGTTAGGGTTTCACCCCTCCACTTT. Amino acid sequence: CASSQEETGVVRVSPLHF. The genes are TRBV4-1 and TRBJ1-6; TRBD1 matches 8 bases. V trimming: 0 bases; J trimming: 9 bases; junction bases outside the gene matches: 13. The CDR3 runs 18 residues. CDR1 and CDR2 (germline): MGHRA, YSYEKL.

CDR3 in amino acids: CASRTTELRNQPQHF. The DNA for the CDR3 is TGTGCCAGCAGGACGACAGAACTTCGCAATCAGCCCCAGCATTTT. The chain combines TRBV6-5 with TRBJ1-5; tentative D call: TRBD1 (5 bases). The ends were cut back, 6 bases at V and 2 bases at J, with 14 bases in the middle. The length of the CDR3 is 15 residues. Germline CDR1 MNHEY, CDR2 SVGAGI.

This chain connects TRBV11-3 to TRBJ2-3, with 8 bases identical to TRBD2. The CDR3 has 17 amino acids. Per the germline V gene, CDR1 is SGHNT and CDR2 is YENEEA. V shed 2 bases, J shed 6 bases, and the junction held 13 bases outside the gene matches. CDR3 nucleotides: TGTGCCAGCAGCTTATTCTCCGGGGGGGGATTGTTGGATACGCAGTATTTT. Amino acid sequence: CASSLFSGGGLLDTQYF.

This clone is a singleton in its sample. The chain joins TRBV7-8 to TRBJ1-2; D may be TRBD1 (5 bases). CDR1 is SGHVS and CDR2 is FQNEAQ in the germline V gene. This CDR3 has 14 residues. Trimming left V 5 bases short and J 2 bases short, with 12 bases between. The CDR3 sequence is CASSRGQRNYGYTF. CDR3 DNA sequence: TGTGCCAGCAGCCGAGGACAAAGGAACTATGGCTACACCTTC.

The CDR3 loop is CASSEVGDTQYF. CDR3 nucleotide sequence: TGTGCCAGCAGTGAAGTCGGGGATACGCAGTATTTT. This chain joins TRBV6-1 and TRBJ2-3; D call uncertain. The CDR3 covers 12 residues. Germline assignment: CDR1 MNHNS and CDR2 SASEGT. V gave up 1 base and J gave up 6 bases, with 5 bases separating them.

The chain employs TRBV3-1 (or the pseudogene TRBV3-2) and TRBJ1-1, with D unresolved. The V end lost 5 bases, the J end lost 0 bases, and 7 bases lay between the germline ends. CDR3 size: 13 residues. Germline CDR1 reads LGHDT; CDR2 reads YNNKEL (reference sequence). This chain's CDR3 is CASSAHLNTEAFF. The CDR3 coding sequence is TGTGCCAGCAGCGCCCACTTGAACACTGAAGCTTTCTTT.

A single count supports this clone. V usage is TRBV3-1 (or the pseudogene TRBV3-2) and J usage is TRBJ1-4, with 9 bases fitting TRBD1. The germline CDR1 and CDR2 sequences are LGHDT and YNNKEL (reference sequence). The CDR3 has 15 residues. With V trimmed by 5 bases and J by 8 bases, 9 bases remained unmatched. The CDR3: CASSTLQGAREKLFF. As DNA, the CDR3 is TGTGCCAGCAGCACACTACAGGGGGCCAGAGAAAAACTGTTTTTT.

This CDR3 reads CASRQDSEETQYF. The CDR3 bases are TGTGCCAGCAGGCAGGACAGTGAAGAGACCCAGTACTTC. The chain recombines TRBV12-3 or TRBV12-4 with TRBJ2-5; possibly TRBD1 for D (6 bases). Trimming removed 6 bases at V and 3 bases at J, with 11 bases between. CDR3 length: 13 amino acids.

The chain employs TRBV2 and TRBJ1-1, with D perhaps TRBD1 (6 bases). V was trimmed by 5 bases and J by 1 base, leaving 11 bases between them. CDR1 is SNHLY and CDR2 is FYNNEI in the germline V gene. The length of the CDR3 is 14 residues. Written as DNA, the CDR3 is TGTGCCAGCAGTAAACAGGGATCGAACACTGAAGCTTTCTTT. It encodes CASSKQGSNTEAFF.

The CDR3 sequence is CASRRTRNEQFF. The CDR3 region has the DNA TGTGCCAGCAGAAGGACTCGTAATGAGCAGTTCTTC. The J gene is TRBJ2-1, the V gene TRBV28; the D gene is possibly TRBD2 (5 bases). From germline, CDR1 is MDHEN and CDR2 SYDVKM. This CDR3 contains 12 residues. V was pared by 6 bases and J by 7 bases, with 10 bases between.

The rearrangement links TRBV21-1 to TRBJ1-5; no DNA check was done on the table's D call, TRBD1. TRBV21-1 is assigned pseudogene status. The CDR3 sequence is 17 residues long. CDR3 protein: CASRTSPRELFGQPQHF. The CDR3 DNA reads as TGTGCCAGTCGAACGTCGCCCAGGGAACTATTCGGTCAGCCCCAGCATTTT.

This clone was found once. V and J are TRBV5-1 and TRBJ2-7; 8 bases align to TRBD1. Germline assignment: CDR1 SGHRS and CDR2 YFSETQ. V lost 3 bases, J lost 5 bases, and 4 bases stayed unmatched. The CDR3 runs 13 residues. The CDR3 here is CASSSDRGDEQYF. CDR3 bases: TGCGCCAGCAGCTCCGACAGGGGCGACGAGCAGTACTTC.

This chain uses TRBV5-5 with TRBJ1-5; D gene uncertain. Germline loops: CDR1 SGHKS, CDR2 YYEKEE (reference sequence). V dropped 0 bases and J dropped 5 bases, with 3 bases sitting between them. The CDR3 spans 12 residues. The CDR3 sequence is CASSLADQPQHF. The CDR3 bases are TGTGCCAGCAGCTTGGCCGATCAGCCCCAGCATTTT.

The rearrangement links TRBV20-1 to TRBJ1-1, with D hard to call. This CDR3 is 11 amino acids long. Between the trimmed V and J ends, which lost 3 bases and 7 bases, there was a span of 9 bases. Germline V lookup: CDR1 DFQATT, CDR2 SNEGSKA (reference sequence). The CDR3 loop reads CSASPEHEAFF. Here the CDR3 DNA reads TGCAGTGCTAGCCCCGAGCATGAAGCTTTCTTT.

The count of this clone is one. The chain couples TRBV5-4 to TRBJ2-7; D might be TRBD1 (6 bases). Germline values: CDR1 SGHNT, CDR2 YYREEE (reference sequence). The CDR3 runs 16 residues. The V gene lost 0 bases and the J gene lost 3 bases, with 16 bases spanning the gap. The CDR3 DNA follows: TGTGCCAGCAGCTTGGGTGGGGGCCTCCCCGGCTACGAGCAGTACTTC. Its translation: CASSLGGGLPGYEQYF. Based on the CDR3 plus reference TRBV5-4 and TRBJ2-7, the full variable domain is ETGVTQSPTHLIKTRGQQVTLRCSSQSGHNTVSWYQQALGQGPQFIFQYYREEENGRGNFPPRFSGLQFPNYSSELNVNALELDDSALYLCASSLGGGLPGYEQYFGPGTRLTVT.

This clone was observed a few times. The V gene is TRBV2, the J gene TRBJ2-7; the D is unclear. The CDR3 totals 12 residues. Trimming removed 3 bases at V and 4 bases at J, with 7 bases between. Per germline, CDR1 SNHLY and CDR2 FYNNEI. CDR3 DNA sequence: TGTGCCAGCAGTGATGCGCTTTACGAGCAGTACTTC. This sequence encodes CASSDALYEQYF.